The 20 T cell receptor beta chains presented below share a single source sample, sequenced in a study of CD8+ T cells in alopecia areata. RNA was isolated and reverse transcribed to cDNA, the sequencing template. Some clones are missing from TCRdb's copy, which holds only in-frame ones; the method was immunoSEQ multiplex PCR. The table has 80,000 or so clones, approximately 66% seen once. Documented treatment: oral pan-JAK inhibitor, 5-10 mg twice daily. The starting material was CD8+ T cells sorted from blood, obtained at week 24, from a patient treated with tofacitinib. The receptors were sampled from a human donor with alopecia areata.

This clone has more than one count but fewer than ten. This CDR3 reads CASRTGMLSYNEQFF. For the CDR3, the DNA is TGTGCCAGCAGAACGGGAATGTTGTCCTACAATGAGCAGTTCTTC. V is TRBV25-1 and J is TRBJ2-1, with a possible D match to TRBD2 (5 bases). The V end lost 6 bases, the J end lost 1 base, and 13 bases lay between the germline ends. This CDR3 comprises 15 residues. The V gene's germline CDR1 is MGHDK and CDR2 SYGVNS. Full variable domain (rest looked up from reference TRBV25-1 and TRBJ2-1): EADIYQTPRYLVIGTGKKITLECSQTMGHDKMYWYQQDPGMELHLIHYSYGVNSTEKGDLSSESTVSRIRTEHFPLTLESARPSHTSQYLCASRTGMLSYNEQFFGPGTRLTVL.

This clone was seen a few times. The genes are TRBV14 and TRBJ2-1; D remains unclear. The ends were cut back, 0 bases at V and 2 bases at J, with 17 bases in the middle. CDR3 size: 18 residues. Germline V CDR1 and CDR2: SGHDN, FVKESK. CDR3 nucleotide sequence: TGTGCCAGCAGCCAAGAAGATTACGGCATCGGGCCCTACAATGAGCAGTTCTTC. Translated, it gives CASSQEDYGIGPYNEQFF.

This chain uses TRBV4-1 with TRBJ1-2, with a tentative D call TRBD1 (5 bases). V gave up 0 bases and J gave up 7 bases, with 15 bases separating them. The CDR3 loop spans 15 amino acids. Germline CDR1 is MGHRA and CDR2 is YSYEKL. The DNA of the CDR3 is TGCGCCAGCAGCCAAGATCGGACCCGGGGCTCTGGCTACACCTTC. It codes for CASSQDRTRGSGYTF.

The genes are TRBV6-5 and TRBJ2-1; maybe TRBD2 (6 bases). Germline CDR1 and CDR2: MNHEY and SVGAGI. CDR3 length: 14 amino acids. The V end lost 6 bases, the J end lost 10 bases, and 19 bases lay between the germline ends. The CDR3 sequence is CASSLGLAWNEQFF. DNA of the CDR3: TGTGCCAGCAGCCTGGGGCTAGCGTGGAACGAGCAGTTCTTC.

This chain links TRBV27 with TRBJ2-3; 11 positions agree with TRBD2. Germline-derived CDR1 and CDR2 are MNHEY and SMNVEV (reference sequence). Trimming removed 3 bases from V and 6 bases from J; junction bases left unmatched: 2. The CDR3 has 14 residues. This CDR3 is CASSLSSGGDTQYF. The CDR3 DNA sequence: TGTGCCAGCAGTTTGTCTAGCGGGGGGGATACGCAGTATTTT.

This clone was observed a handful of times. The V gene is TRBV28, the J gene TRBJ2-1; D not resolved. The germline gives CDR1 MDHEN, CDR2 SYDVKM. V dropped 7 bases and J dropped 4 bases, with 17 bases sitting between them. CDR3 length: 15 residues. CDR3 nucleotides: TGTGCCAGCATGAAAGGGCTCATCGCGTACAATGAGCAGTTCTTC. This encodes CASMKGLIAYNEQFF.

V usage is TRBV29-1 and J usage is TRBJ2-5, with 7 positions matching TRBD2. This CDR3 has 14 residues. Germline lookup yields CDR1 SQVTM and CDR2 ANQGSEA. The trim removed 6 bases at V and 1 base at J, leaving 8 bases unmatched. CDR3 amino acids: CSVLGLELQETQYF. CDR3 in DNA: TGCAGCGTCCTCGGACTAGAACTCCAAGAGACCCAGTACTTC.

The chain employs TRBV13 and TRBJ2-3; tentatively, D is TRBD1 (6 bases). The CDR3 loop spans 15 amino acids. Germline V gives CDR1 PRHDT, CDR2 FYEKMQ (reference sequence). V gave up 5 bases and J gave up 1 base, with 13 bases separating them. In DNA form, the CDR3 reads TGTGCCAGCAGCGGTACAGGGTCCGGCACAGATACGCAGTATTTT. Amino acid sequence: CASSGTGSGTDTQYF.

V is TRBV4-1 and J is TRBJ2-7, with a weak D call TRBD2 (5 bases). CDR1 is MGHRA and CDR2 is YSYEKL in the germline V gene. The ends were cut back, 1 base at V and 0 bases at J, with 10 bases in the middle. CDR3 length equals 15 residues. The CDR3 region has the DNA TGCGCCAGCAGCCAAGCGCGGGCTTACTCCTACGAGCAGTACTTC. Translating it yields CASSQARAYSYEQYF.

The chain uses TRBV7-8 and TRBJ2-3; no reliable D call. The CDR3 totals 15 residues. Germline V gives CDR1 SGHVS, CDR2 FQNEAQ. Trimming left V 1 base short and J 2 bases short, with 10 bases between. In nucleotides, the CDR3 is TGTGCCAGCAGCTTAGAAGCCTTGACCACAGATACGCAGTATTTT. This translates into CASSLEALTTDTQYF.

This clone has only one observation. The CDR3 sequence: CASSQASRPGQLPYEQYF. In nucleotides, the CDR3 is TGCGCCAGCAGCCAGGCATCTCGGCCGGGACAGCTTCCCTACGAGCAGTACTTC. V and J are TRBV4-3 and TRBJ2-7; 7 nucleotides align to TRBD1. This CDR3 region has 18 residues. The germline V gene encodes CDR1 LGHNA and CDR2 YSLEER. V gave up 3 bases and J gave up 2 bases; unmatched junction bases: 16.

This rearrangement joins TRBV30 to TRBJ2-1; possible D gene TRBD1, 5 bases. The germline V gene encodes CDR1 GTSNPN and CDR2 SVGIG (reference sequence). This CDR3 is built from 12 residues. V dropped 0 bases and J dropped 5 bases, with 5 bases sitting between them. CDR3 sequence (DNA): TGTGCCTGGAGTGTGGGGCACAATGAGCAGTTCTTC. This gives the protein CAWSVGHNEQFF. Full variable domain (missing parts from reference TRBV30 and TRBJ2-1): SQTIHQWPATLVQPVGSPLSLECTVEGTSNPNLYWYRQAAGRGLQLLFYSVGIGQISSEVPQNLSASRPQDRQFILSSKKLLLSDSGFYLCAWSVGHNEQFFGPGTRLTVL.

The chain employs TRBV5-6 and TRBJ2-1; TRBD2 is a possible D gene (7 bases). CDR3 length: 16 residues. The germline V gene encodes CDR1 SGHDT and CDR2 YYEEEE. V was pared by 1 base and J by 2 bases, with 13 bases between. The CDR3 loop reads CASSLYAGAAYNEQFF. The DNA of the CDR3 is TGTGCCAGCAGCTTGTACGCGGGGGCTGCCTACAATGAGCAGTTCTTC.

The gene calls are TRBV7-9 and TRBJ2-2, with 7 nucleotides matching TRBD1. Trimming cost V 5 bases and J 3 bases; bases outside gene matches: 6. There are 15 residues in the CDR3. Germline-derived CDR1 and CDR2 are SEHNR and FQNEAQ (reference sequence). CDR3 residues: CASSPRTGDTGELFF. The CDR3 DNA is TGTGCCAGCAGCCCGCGAACAGGGGACACCGGGGAGCTGTTTTTT. Variable domain in full (rest from reference TRBV7-9 and TRBJ2-2): DTGVSQNPRHKITKRGQNVTFRCDPISEHNRLYWYRQTLGQGPEFLTYFQNEAQLEKSRLLSDRFSAERPKGSFSTLEIQRTEQGDSAMYLCASSPRTGDTGELFFGEGSRLTVL.

This clone was counted only a few times. The chain carries TRBV7-9 and TRBJ2-7; 9 bases are a match to TRBD1. CDR3 length: 14 amino acids. Trimming cost V 5 bases and J 5 bases; bases outside gene matches: 7. CDR1 and CDR2 (germline): SEHNR, FQNEAQ (reference sequence). The CDR3 loop is CASSTQGAIDEQYF. CDR3 nucleotides: TGTGCCAGCAGCACACAGGGGGCAATCGACGAGCAGTACTTC.

The chain joins TRBV29-1 to TRBJ1-5; D gene ambiguous. Trimming cost V 3 bases and J 3 bases, with 9 bases left between them. Germline-derived CDR1 and CDR2 are SQVTM and ANQGSEA. The CDR3 is 13 amino acids. This CDR3 is CSVENGVNQPQHF. The CDR3 DNA reads TGCAGCGTTGAGAACGGGGTCAATCAGCCCCAGCATTTT.

The V call is TRBV27, the J call TRBJ2-4, with 7 nucleotides matching TRBD1. With 5 bases clipped from V and 8 bases from J, the junction kept 9 bases outside the gene matches. The CDR3 runs 14 residues. In germline, CDR1 is MNHEY, CDR2 SMNVEV (reference sequence). The CDR3: CASSPNTGAYIQYF. CDR3 bases: TGTGCCAGCAGTCCCAACACAGGGGCTTACATTCAGTACTTC.

The chain links TRBV4-3 to TRBJ2-3; 8 nucleotides line up with TRBD2. Germline assignment: CDR1 LGHNA and CDR2 YSLEER. There are 15 residues in the CDR3. Trimming cost V 2 bases and J 1 base; bases outside gene matches: 2. The chain's CDR3 is CASSQPAGGTDTQYF. CDR3 nucleotide sequence: TGCGCCAGCAGCCAACCAGCGGGGGGCACAGATACGCAGTATTTT.

The V and J genes are TRBV9 and TRBJ2-1; 10 bases map to TRBD2. Germline-derived CDR1 and CDR2 are SGDLS and YYNGEE. The V and J ends lost 0 bases and 5 bases, in that order; junction bases with no gene match: 5. The CDR3 has 16 residues. As DNA, the CDR3 is TGTGCCAGCAGCGTAGGGCGAGGACTAGCGGACAATGAGCAGTTCTTC. Translated: CASSVGRGLADNEQFF.

The genes are TRBV19 and TRBJ1-1; D is ambiguous. This CDR3 has 12 amino acids. The V gene lost 5 bases and the J gene lost 4 bases, with 8 bases spanning the gap. The germline CDR1 and CDR2 sequences are LNHDA and SQIVND (reference sequence). CDR3 DNA: TGTGCCAGTAGTGCGCCGGGCACTGAAGCTTTCTTT. Translation: CASSAPGTEAFF.